A selection of T cell receptor beta chains follows, all from one sample in a study of blood T cell repertoires in COVID-19. The data were produced by immunoSEQ multiplex PCR, yet TCRdb's version contains in-frame clones alone and is incomplete. The table shows 100,000 to 150,000 clones, with roughly 79% occurring only once. The specimen sequenced was peripheral blood. The receptor source for this set is a man aged 65-85 years with acute or convalescent COVID-19. The CDR3 runs from the conserved cysteine through the conserved F or W. Fields, in order: clone size, CDR3 length, D gene, J gene, V gene, CDR3 protein, CDR3 DNA. D genes are given only for firm matches. Size tells how often a clone was seen (once, few, many) or the class of an expanded clone, and some rows leave it out.

clone_size: .; cdr3_length: 17; d_call: .; j_call: TRBJ1-2; v_call: TRBV4-1; cdr3_aa: CASSQAGVVPTNYGYTF; cdr3_nt: TGCGCCAGCAGCCAAGCAGGGGTGGTTCCCACTAACTATGGCTACACCTTC
clone_size: .; cdr3_length: 19; d_call: .; j_call: TRBJ2-2; v_call: TRBV5-6; cdr3_aa: CASTQPWESGDTNTGELFF; cdr3_nt: TGTGCCAGCACCCAACCCTGGGAAAGCGGAGATACGAACACCGGGGAGCTGTTTTTT
clone_size: .; cdr3_length: 13; d_call: TRBD1; j_call: TRBJ1-2; v_call: TRBV14; cdr3_aa: CASSQDHRGGYTF; cdr3_nt: TGTGCCAGCAGCCAGGACCACAGGGGTGGCTACACCTTC
clone_size: .; cdr3_length: 12; d_call: .; j_call: TRBJ1-1; v_call: TRBV5-5; cdr3_aa: CASSFPGTEAFF; cdr3_nt: TGTGCCAGCAGCTTTCCGGGTACTGAAGCTTTCTTT
clone_size: .; cdr3_length: 14; d_call: .; j_call: TRBJ2-1; v_call: TRBV18; cdr3_aa: CASSPQQAPNEQFF; cdr3_nt: TGTGCCAGCTCACCACAGCAGGCCCCCAATGAGCAGTTCTTC
clone_size: .; cdr3_length: 16; d_call: .; j_call: TRBJ1-2; v_call: TRBV6-2/TRBV6-3; cdr3_aa: CASSYLTTAYGHGYTF; cdr3_nt: TGTGCCAGCAGTTACCTCACGACAGCTTATGGACATGGCTACACCTTC
clone_size: .; cdr3_length: 13; d_call: .; j_call: TRBJ2-7; v_call: TRBV12-3/TRBV12-4; cdr3_aa: CASSLAEGFEQYF; cdr3_nt: TGTGCCAGCAGTTTAGCGGAGGGGTTCGAGCAGTACTTC
clone_size: .; cdr3_length: 15; d_call: .; j_call: TRBJ2-3; v_call: TRBV11-1; cdr3_aa: CASSLTTLGGGRQYF; cdr3_nt: TGTGCCAGCAGCTTGACTACTCTCGGGGGTGGGAGGCAGTATTTT
clone_size: .; cdr3_length: 19; d_call: TRBD2; j_call: TRBJ2-3; v_call: TRBV3-1/TRBV3-2; cdr3_aa: CASSQDQLAGGRWADTQYF; cdr3_nt: TGTGCCAGCAGCCAAGATCAACTAGCGGGGGGGCGATGGGCAGATACGCAGTATTTT
clone_size: once; cdr3_length: 13; d_call: .; j_call: TRBJ1-1; v_call: TRBV5-4; cdr3_aa: CASSLGERTEAFF; cdr3_nt: TGTGCCAGCAGCTTGGGGGAGAGGACTGAAGCTTTCTTT
clone_size: .; cdr3_length: 15; d_call: .; j_call: TRBJ2-7; v_call: TRBV29-1; cdr3_aa: CSVVGGHGGTYEQYF; cdr3_nt: TGCAGCGTTGTAGGAGGACATGGAGGGACCTACGAGCAGTACTTC
clone_size: .; cdr3_length: 14; d_call: TRBD1; j_call: TRBJ2-7; v_call: TRBV2; cdr3_aa: CASKDGTASYEQYF; cdr3_nt: TGTGCCAGCAAGGATGGGACAGCCTCCTACGAGCAGTACTTC
clone_size: .; cdr3_length: 15; d_call: .; j_call: TRBJ2-5; v_call: TRBV6-4; cdr3_aa: CANLPGWPFQETQYF; cdr3_nt: TGTGCCAATCTACCAGGGTGGCCCTTCCAAGAGACCCAGTACTTC
clone_size: .; cdr3_length: 13; d_call: .; j_call: TRBJ1-2; v_call: TRBV5-6; cdr3_aa: CASSFFQNYGYTF; cdr3_nt: TGTGCCAGCAGCTTTTTTCAGAACTATGGCTACACCTTC
clone_size: once; cdr3_length: 15; d_call: .; j_call: TRBJ1-4; v_call: TRBV11-3; cdr3_aa: CASSLDGQPNEKLFF; cdr3_nt: TGTGCCAGCAGCTTAGACGGACAACCTAATGAAAAACTGTTTTTT
clone_size: .; cdr3_length: 14; d_call: TRBD1; j_call: TRBJ1-1; v_call: TRBV6-1; cdr3_aa: CASSEGQGSTEAFF; cdr3_nt: TGTGCCAGCAGTGAGGGACAGGGGTCCACTGAAGCTTTCTTT
clone_size: once; cdr3_length: 14; d_call: TRBD1; j_call: TRBJ1-1; v_call: TRBV7-9; cdr3_aa: CASSPNRGNTEAFF; cdr3_nt: TGTGCCAGCAGCCCCAACAGGGGGAACACTGAAGCTTTCTTT
clone_size: few; cdr3_length: 13; d_call: .; j_call: TRBJ1-1; v_call: TRBV30; cdr3_aa: CAWRRQPNTEAFF; cdr3_nt: TGTGCCTGGAGGCGACAGCCGAACACTGAAGCTTTCTTT
clone_size: .; cdr3_length: 15; d_call: TRBD1; j_call: TRBJ1-2; v_call: TRBV4-2; cdr3_aa: CASSQGTGALYGYTF; cdr3_nt: TGTGCCAGCAGCCAGGGGACAGGGGCCCTCTATGGCTACACCTTC
clone_size: .; cdr3_length: 17; d_call: TRBD1; j_call: TRBJ1-3; v_call: TRBV4-2; cdr3_aa: CASSQDGRGSSGNTIYF; cdr3_nt: TGTGCCAGCAGCCAAGATGGCAGGGGGAGCTCTGGAAACACCATATATTTT
clone_size: .; cdr3_length: 15; d_call: TRBD1; j_call: TRBJ2-1; v_call: TRBV6-2/TRBV6-3; cdr3_aa: CASSYWDRIPNEQFF; cdr3_nt: TGTGCCAGCAGTTATTGGGACAGAATCCCCAATGAGCAGTTCTTC
clone_size: .; cdr3_length: 15; d_call: .; j_call: TRBJ1-2; v_call: TRBV18; cdr3_aa: CASSEGSPGFYGYTF; cdr3_nt: TGTGCCAGCTCAGAAGGGAGCCCCGGCTTCTATGGCTACACCTTC
clone_size: .; cdr3_length: 14; d_call: TRBD1; j_call: TRBJ1-2; v_call: TRBV7-9; cdr3_aa: CASSLGDRNYGYTF; cdr3_nt: TGTGCCAGCAGCTTAGGGGACAGGAACTATGGCTACACCTTC
clone_size: .; cdr3_length: 17; d_call: .; j_call: TRBJ1-3; v_call: TRBV5-4; cdr3_aa: CASSQGPPGVTGNTIYF; cdr3_nt: TGTGCCAGCAGTCAGGGCCCGCCGGGGGTAACTGGAAACACCATATATTTT
clone_size: .; cdr3_length: 15; d_call: TRBD1; j_call: TRBJ1-2; v_call: TRBV5-1; cdr3_aa: CASSPWTGPGYGYTF; cdr3_nt: TGCGCCAGCAGCCCTTGGACAGGACCAGGCTATGGCTACACCTTC
clone_size: .; cdr3_length: 16; d_call: .; j_call: TRBJ2-5; v_call: TRBV18; cdr3_aa: CASSQTAGIRAETQYF; cdr3_nt: TGTGCCAGCTCACAAACAGCCGGGATCCGAGCAGAGACCCAGTACTTC